The rows below give T cell receptor beta chains drawn from one sample of a study of shared clonotypes between healthy human individuals. Clones were read by immunoSEQ multiplex PCR, and TCRdb kept only the in-frame ones, dropping some. The sample consists of about 610,000 clones, roughly 96% of them appearing once. The sample consisted of naive CD8+ T cells sorted from blood. These receptors were obtained from a woman younger than 45 in good health. CDR3s include the opening cysteine and the closing phenylalanine or tryptophan. The order of the fields is J gene, V gene, D gene, clone size, CDR3 protein, CDR3 DNA. A D gene is named only where the DNA matches it firmly. Clone size is shown for a subset of rows, as once, few, many or a class of expanded clone.

J gene: TRBJ2-7
V gene: TRBV28
D gene: NA
clone size: NA
CDR3 protein: CASSERGREQYF
CDR3 DNA: TGTGCCAGCTCGGAACGGGGACGCGAGCAGTACTTC

J gene: TRBJ1-5
V gene: TRBV27
D gene: TRBD1
clone size: NA
CDR3 protein: CASSLTGGYQPQHF
CDR3 DNA: TGTGCCAGCAGTTTGACAGGGGGGTATCAGCCCCAGCATTTT

J gene: TRBJ2-6
V gene: TRBV18
D gene: NA
clone size: NA
CDR3 protein: CASSPDGGGPSGANVLTF
CDR3 DNA: TGTGCCAGCTCACCAGACGGGGGTGGCCCGTCTGGGGCCAACGTCCTGACTTTC

J gene: TRBJ1-2
V gene: TRBV6-6
D gene: NA
clone size: NA
CDR3 protein: CASSTDGGYTF
CDR3 DNA: TGTGCCAGCAGTACGGACGGCGGCTACACCTTC

J gene: TRBJ1-5
V gene: TRBV21-1
D gene: NA
clone size: NA
CDR3 protein: CASSKFGHRVRNQPQHF
CDR3 DNA: TGTGCCAGCAGCAAATTTGGACATCGTGTGCGCAATCAGCCCCAGCATTTT

J gene: TRBJ1-2
V gene: TRBV5-4
D gene: NA
clone size: NA
CDR3 protein: CASSLSQQINYGYTF
CDR3 DNA: TGTGCCAGCAGCTTGAGCCAGCAAATAAACTATGGCTACACCTTC

J gene: TRBJ2-1
V gene: TRBV9
D gene: NA
clone size: NA
CDR3 protein: CASNLRAGYNEQFF
CDR3 DNA: TGTGCCAGCAACCTCAGGGCGGGCTACAATGAGCAGTTCTTC

J gene: TRBJ2-7
V gene: TRBV4-1
D gene: TRBD1
clone size: NA
CDR3 protein: CASSQGGPGQDVYEQYF
CDR3 DNA: TGCGCCAGCAGCCAAGGAGGGCCCGGACAGGATGTCTACGAGCAGTACTTC

J gene: TRBJ1-1
V gene: TRBV5-6
D gene: NA
clone size: NA
CDR3 protein: CASSLEGGENTEAFF
CDR3 DNA: TGTGCCAGCAGCTTGGAAGGCGGTGAGAACACTGAAGCTTTCTTT

J gene: TRBJ2-1
V gene: TRBV7-6
D gene: TRBD2
clone size: once
CDR3 protein: CASSSQRGAGYNEQFF
CDR3 DNA: TGTGCCAGCAGCTCGCAGCGGGGAGCGGGGTACAATGAGCAGTTCTTC

J gene: TRBJ1-2
V gene: TRBV9
D gene: NA
clone size: NA
CDR3 protein: CASSVVARTSF
CDR3 DNA: TGTGCCAGCAGCGTAGTGGCCCGGACAAGCTTC

J gene: TRBJ2-5
V gene: TRBV19
D gene: NA
clone size: NA
CDR3 protein: CARGVEYF
CDR3 DNA: TGTGCGAGGGGGGTGGAGTACTTC

J gene: TRBJ2-3
V gene: TRBV11-2
D gene: TRBD2
clone size: NA
CDR3 protein: CASSLAFGLAGEGTDTQYF
CDR3 DNA: TGTGCCAGCAGCTTAGCGTTTGGACTAGCGGGAGAGGGCACAGATACGCAGTATTTT

J gene: TRBJ2-1
V gene: TRBV19
D gene: TRBD1
clone size: once
CDR3 protein: CASSQDRGSYNEQFF
CDR3 DNA: TGTGCCAGTAGCCAGGACAGGGGCTCCTACAATGAGCAGTTCTTC

J gene: TRBJ1-1
V gene: TRBV29-1
D gene: NA
clone size: few
CDR3 protein: CSVSAEAFF
CDR3 DNA: TGCAGCGTTAGTGCTGAAGCTTTCTTT

J gene: TRBJ2-7
V gene: TRBV5-6
D gene: NA
clone size: NA
CDR3 protein: CASGFWGDIPDYEQYF
CDR3 DNA: TGTGCCAGCGGATTTTGGGGGGACATCCCGGACTACGAGCAGTACTTC

J gene: TRBJ1-4
V gene: TRBV27
D gene: NA
clone size: NA
CDR3 protein: CASSWGGSNEKLFF
CDR3 DNA: TGTGCCAGCAGTTGGGGGGGTTCTAATGAAAAACTGTTTTTT

J gene: TRBJ2-7
V gene: TRBV27
D gene: NA
clone size: NA
CDR3 protein: CATSNGHYYEQYF
CDR3 DNA: TGTGCCACCTCAAATGGACATTACTACGAGCAGTACTTC

J gene: TRBJ2-2
V gene: TRBV7-8
D gene: TRBD2
clone size: NA
CDR3 protein: CANSWAGGTTGELFF
CDR3 DNA: TGTGCCAACTCGTGGGCGGGAGGAACCACCGGGGAGCTGTTTTTT

J gene: TRBJ2-7
V gene: TRBV2
D gene: NA
clone size: NA
CDR3 protein: CASSVTGLNDYEQYF
CDR3 DNA: TGTGCCAGCAGTGTTACAGGGTTGAACGACTACGAGCAGTACTTC

J gene: TRBJ2-3
V gene: TRBV27
D gene: NA
clone size: NA
CDR3 protein: CASSLEDTQYF
CDR3 DNA: TGTGCCAGCAGTTTGGAAGATACGCAGTATTTT

J gene: TRBJ2-1
V gene: TRBV5-1
D gene: NA
clone size: once
CDR3 protein: CASSLEGGYNEQFF
CDR3 DNA: TGCGCCAGCAGCTTGGAGGGAGGCTACAATGAGCAGTTCTTC

J gene: TRBJ2-7
V gene: TRBV9
D gene: NA
clone size: NA
CDR3 protein: CASSGTSYEQYF
CDR3 DNA: TGTGCCAGCAGCGGGACCTCCTACGAGCAGTACTTC

J gene: TRBJ2-7
V gene: TRBV15
D gene: NA
clone size: NA
CDR3 protein: CATSGADGYEQYF
CDR3 DNA: TGTGCCACCAGCGGGGCTGACGGGTACGAGCAGTACTTC

J gene: TRBJ2-7
V gene: TRBV4-1
D gene: NA
clone size: once
CDR3 protein: CASSQDSVEQYF
CDR3 DNA: TGCGCCAGCAGCCAGGACTCGGTCGAGCAGTACTTC